The 32 T cell receptor beta chains reported below all come from one sample, sequenced in a study of T-cell reconstitution after alpha-beta-depleted transplantation in children (dated by TCRdb to about 2016). The library was generated by PCR. For sequencing, an Illumina HiSeq 2500 was employed. Molecular barcoding was employed in the preparation of TCR libraries, with unique molecular identifiers being used to normalize TCRbeta repertoire quantification. TCRdb took the public reads, trimmed them with fastp at Q25, ran MiXCR for clone calling and kept in-frame beta chains. Each entry merges the rows of one CDR3 protein and shows their most common DNA and genes. The sample profile shows nearly 400,000 distinct CDR3 sequences; about 20% of them were found once. The top ten constitute about 3.8% of the sample. Sample: PBMCs from the stem cell graft donor, taken from the stem cell graft. The receptors shown here come from a human donor who donated a stem cell graft to a child with acute myeloid leukemia.

This clonotype has ten or more counts. This chain links TRBV7-3 with TRBJ1-1, with D hard to call. Looked up from germline, CDR1 is SGHTA and CDR2 is FQGTGA. V gave up 2 bases and J gave up 0 bases, with 7 bases separating them. This CDR3 contains 14 residues. The DNA of the CDR3 is TGTGCCAGCAGCTTAGGGGTAGTGAACACTGAAGCTTTCTTT. This translates into CASSLGVVNTEAFF. Variable domain in full (rest from reference TRBV7-3 and TRBJ1-1): GAGVSQTPSNKVTEKGKYVELRCDPISGHTALYWYRQSLGQGPEFLIYFQGTGAADDSGLPNDRFFAVRPEGSVSTLKIQRTERGDSAVYLCASSLGVVNTEAFFGQGTRLTVV.

This clonotype has at least ten counts. The chain joins TRBV6-2 or TRBV6-3 to TRBJ2-1; a possible D gene is TRBD2 (6 bases). This CDR3 is 12 amino acids long. Germline CDR1 is MNHEY and CDR2 is SVGEGT. V dropped 7 bases and J dropped 8 bases, with 12 bases sitting between them. CDR3 sequence reads: CASTTGVYEQFF. The CDR3 bases are TGTGCCAGCACCACGGGAGTTTATGAGCAGTTCTTC.

This clonotype was seen repeatedly, ten times or more. The J gene is TRBJ2-1, the V gene TRBV20-1; the match to TRBD2 covers 7 bases. The CDR3 loop spans 14 amino acids. With 6 bases clipped from V and 5 bases from J, the junction kept 10 bases outside the gene matches. CDR1 is DFQATT and CDR2 is SNEGSKA in the germline V gene (reference sequence). The CDR3 DNA is TGCAGTGCCCGCCCGGGAGGTTGGAACAATGAGCAGTTCTTC. Translated, it gives CSARPGGWNNEQFF.

This clonotype was detected many times. V and J are TRBV12-3 or TRBV12-4 and TRBJ1-6; tentative D call: TRBD1 (5 bases). V gave up 3 bases and J gave up 7 bases, with 19 bases separating them. The CDR3 runs to 17 residues. CDR3 DNA sequence: TGTGCCAGCAGTTTTGGAACAGGTACCTGGCGGAATTCACCCCTCCACTTT. Protein sequence: CASSFGTGTWRNSPLHF.

V usage is TRBV27 and J usage is TRBJ2-1; 11 bases align to TRBD2. The junction had 7 bases not matched to a gene; V was cut back by 3 bases and J by 0 bases. The germline V gene has CDR1 MNHEY and CDR2 SMNVEV (reference sequence). This CDR3 is built from 18 residues. Written as DNA, the CDR3 is TGTGCCAGCAGTTTGTTAGCGGGAGGGCCCGGCTCCTACAATGAGCAGTTCTTC. It codes for CASSLLAGGPGSYNEQFF.

This clonotype was recorded many times. The chain combines TRBV6-5 with TRBJ1-6, with D possibly TRBD1 on 5 matching bases. The CDR3 is 15 residues long. Looked up from germline, CDR1 is MNHEY and CDR2 is SVGAGI. Trimming took off 4 bases at V and 8 bases at J, with 15 bases between the two ends. DNA for the CDR3: TGTGCCAGCAGTTTAACGGGCAGGGATGATTCACCCCTCCACTTT. Amino acid sequence: CASSLTGRDDSPLHF.

V usage is TRBV5-1 and J usage is TRBJ2-7; TRBD1 matches 7 bases. The CDR3 runs 13 residues. Per the germline V gene, CDR1 is SGHRS and CDR2 is YFSETQ. The junction had 6 bases not matched to a gene; V was cut back by 4 bases and J by 5 bases. The CDR3 DNA follows: TGCGCCAGCAGCACAAAAGGGGGCCACGAGCAGTACTTC. Its translation: CASSTKGGHEQYF.

This clonotype appeared a single time. The chain carries TRBV2 and TRBJ2-1; tentatively, D is TRBD2 (6 bases). The V gene lost 8 bases and the J gene lost 0 bases, with 14 bases spanning the gap. Germline loops: CDR1 SNHLY, CDR2 FYNNEI. The CDR3 extends over 15 amino acids. CDR3 nucleotides: TGTGCCAGCCGAAGCGGAGGGAGCTCCTACAATGAGCAGTTCTTC. This gives the protein CASRSGGSSYNEQFF.

This clonotype was seen a handful of times. The V call is TRBV10-2, the J call TRBJ1-1, with D maybe TRBD1 (5 bases). V was clipped by 0 bases and J by 5 bases, with 19 bases between them. The CDR3 consists of 17 residues. Germline lookup yields CDR1 WSHSY and CDR2 SAAADI. The CDR3 DNA follows: TGCGCCAGCAGTGAGTCGATCCCCAGGGTCATGGGGACTGAAGCTTTCTTT. Translating gives CASSESIPRVMGTEAFF.

This clonotype was counted a single time. This sequence joins TRBV7-8 and TRBJ1-4; D is ambiguous. The CDR3 sequence is 13 residues long. Trimming took 5 bases from V and 0 from J, leaving 4 bases between them. From germline, CDR1 is SGHVS and CDR2 FQNEAQ. The CDR3 sequence: CASSRPTNEKLFF. The CDR3 nucleotides are TGTGCCAGCAGCCGCCCAACTAATGAAAAACTGTTTTTT.

In this sample, this clonotype turned up a few times. The CDR3 spells CASRRYNEQFF. The CDR3, as DNA: TGTGCCAGCAGGCGCTACAATGAGCAGTTCTTC. The gene calls are TRBV6-5 and TRBJ2-1; D gene unclear. CDR1 is MNHEY, CDR2 SVGAGI, per germline. This CDR3 has 11 amino acids. V lost 6 bases to trimming and J lost 3 bases, with 3 bases between them.

In this sample, this clonotype turned up many times. The V gene is TRBV5-6, the J gene TRBJ1-3, with D uncertain. Trimming shortened V by 4 bases and J by 3 bases, and 11 bases separated the two germline ends. Per germline, CDR1 SGHDT and CDR2 YYEEEE. The length of the CDR3 is 14 residues. Here the CDR3 DNA reads TGTGCCAGCAGCCCGGTGGTTAGTGGAAACACCATATATTTT. The encoded protein is CASSPVVSGNTIYF.

J is TRBJ2-1 and V is TRBV24-1; weak D call: TRBD2 (6 bases). The CDR3 runs to 15 residues. Germline lookup yields CDR1 KGHDR and CDR2 SFDVKD. V was cut by 4 bases and J by 4 bases, with 13 bases left in between. CDR3 amino acids: CATSEPAAGYNEQFF. CDR3 nucleotides: TGTGCCACCAGTGAGCCTGCGGCGGGGTACAATGAGCAGTTCTTC.

This chain joins TRBV7-2 and TRBJ1-6, with 7 bases lining up with TRBD1. The CDR3 runs 11 residues. The trim removed 1 base at V and 15 bases at J, leaving 0 bases unmatched. Germline-derived CDR1 and CDR2 are SGHTA and FQGNSA. The CDR3 DNA reads TGTGCCAGCAGCTTAGGACAGGGCCTCCACTTT. Encoded protein: CASSLGQGLHF.

The chain carries TRBV20-1 and TRBJ2-2; 8 nucleotides align to TRBD1. CDR3 length: 13 residues. The V and J ends lost 8 bases and 3 bases, in that order; junction bases with no gene match: 5. The germline V gene encodes CDR1 DFQATT and CDR2 SNEGSKA (reference sequence). This chain's CDR3 is CSIRGRDTGELFF. In DNA, the CDR3 is TGCAGTATCAGGGGGCGAGACACCGGGGAGCTGTTTTTT.

This clonotype was observed a few times. Written as DNA, the CDR3 is TGCAGTCTGGGCCATGAGCAGTTCTTC. As protein: CSLGHEQFF. The rearrangement links TRBV20-1 to TRBJ2-1, with unresolved D. Trimming left V 8 bases short and J 8 bases short, with 7 bases between. CDR1 and CDR2 from the germline V gene are DFQATT and SNEGSKA (reference sequence). This CDR3 contains 9 residues.

This clonotype was observed many times. V and J are TRBV29-1 and TRBJ2-1; 7 nucleotides align to TRBD1. This CDR3 spans 14 amino acids. The germline CDR1 and CDR2 sequences are SQVTM and ANQGSEA. Losses at the gene ends were 3 bases for V and 2 bases for J; bases not matched to a gene: 4. The CDR3 spells CSVDRQGAYNEQFF. CDR3 coding DNA: TGCAGCGTTGATCGGCAGGGGGCCTACAATGAGCAGTTCTTC.

This chain uses TRBV4-2 with TRBJ2-7; 10 bases match TRBD1. The trim removed 0 bases at V and 1 base at J, leaving 6 bases unmatched. The germline CDR1 and CDR2 sequences are LGHNA and YNFKEQ. The CDR3 contains 17 residues. The CDR3 nucleotides are TGTGCCAGCAGCCAAGATCTCGGGACAGGGGTTTCCTACGAGCAGTACTTC. Protein sequence: CASSQDLGTGVSYEQYF.

Many counts were recorded for this clonotype. The chain couples TRBV20-1 to TRBJ2-1; 10 positions match TRBD2. The V gene end was trimmed by 1 base and the J gene end by 0 bases; junction bases not matched to a gene: 6. CDR3 size: 17 residues. Germline CDR1 and CDR2: DFQATT and SNEGSKA (reference sequence). The CDR3 bases are TGCAGTGCTAGAGGGCTAGCGGGAGTCTCCTCCTACAATGAGCAGTTCTTC. It codes for CSARGLAGVSSYNEQFF.

V gene TRBV7-8 combines with J gene TRBJ2-1; no clear D gene. Germline CDR1 reads SGHVS; CDR2 reads FQNEAQ. The V gene lost 5 bases and the J gene lost 10 bases, with 15 bases spanning the gap. The CDR3 has 13 amino acids. The CDR3, as DNA: TGTGCCAGCAGCCTCCGTGAAGCGAGGGAGCAGTTCTTC. This encodes CASSLREAREQFF.

This clonotype was detected only a few times. V gene TRBV28 combines with J gene TRBJ2-3, with D unresolved. The V and J ends lost 5 bases and 2 bases respectively, with 11 bases between them. Germline CDR1 and CDR2: MDHEN and SYDVKM. The CDR3 has 14 residues. The CDR3 spells CASSPPSVTDTQYF. DNA for the CDR3: TGTGCCAGCAGTCCTCCTTCGGTCACAGATACGCAGTATTTT. Full variable domain (outside the CDR3, taken from reference TRBV28 and TRBJ2-3): DVKVTQSSRYLVKRTGEKVFLECVQDMDHENMFWYRQDPGLGLRLIYFSYDVKMKEKGDIPEGYSVSREKKERFSLILESASTNQTSMYLCASSPPSVTDTQYFGPGTRLTVL.

This clonotype was counted ten times or more. The chain combines TRBV10-3 with TRBJ2-1; D perhaps matches TRBD2 (6 bases). CDR1 is ENHRY, CDR2 SYGVKD, per germline. The CDR3 loop spans 13 amino acids. V lost 4 bases and J 8 bases, leaving 12 bases between the germline ends. CDR3 residues: CAISGGIGYEQFF. The CDR3 bases are TGTGCCATCAGTGGCGGGATAGGGTATGAGCAGTTCTTC.

The gene calls are TRBV2 and TRBJ1-3, with 8 bases fitting TRBD1. Germline loops: CDR1 SNHLY, CDR2 FYNNEI. This CDR3 has 14 residues. CDR3 amino acids: CGVIYRGTGNTIYF. CDR3 coding DNA: TGTGGGGTTATCTACAGGGGGACGGGAAACACCATATATTTT.

This rearrangement joins TRBV18 to TRBJ1-1; D unresolved. The CDR3 spans 15 residues. Germline CDR1 reads KGHSH; CDR2 reads LQKENI. V lost 1 base, J lost 1 base, and 10 bases lay in between. CDR3 DNA sequence: TGTGCCAGCTCACCACTCCGGGCAGAGAACACTGAAGCTTTCTTT. Its translation: CASSPLRAENTEAFF.

This clonotype turned up a few times. The genes are TRBV7-2 and TRBJ2-7, with 8 bases matching TRBD1. J gave up 9 bases and V 5 bases, and 9 bases lay outside the gene matches. The CDR3 length is 13 residues. Germline V gene sequence: CDR1 SGHTA, CDR2 FQGNSA. CDR3 bases: TGTGCCAGCAGCCCGGACAGGGCCCCCGGGCAGTACTTC. Its protein product is CASSPDRAPGQYF.

The chain carries TRBV7-9 and TRBJ2-1; 7 bases match TRBD2. This CDR3 is 16 amino acids long. With 1 base clipped from V and 5 bases from J, the junction kept 8 bases outside the gene matches. Germline values: CDR1 SEHNR, CDR2 FQNEAQ (reference sequence). The CDR3 coding sequence is TGTGCCAGCAGCTTAGAGGGCGGGAGAATCGACAATGAGCAGTTCTTC. Its translation: CASSLEGGRIDNEQFF.

The chain employs TRBV25-1 and TRBJ2-7, with 11 bases lining up with TRBD2. The CDR3 sequence is 15 residues long. With 4 bases clipped from V and 6 bases from J, the junction kept 8 bases outside the gene matches. Germline V gene sequence: CDR1 MGHDK, CDR2 SYGVNS. The CDR3 protein is CASSVLAGESFEQYF. The CDR3 nucleotides are TGTGCCAGCAGTGTACTAGCGGGAGAAAGCTTCGAGCAGTACTTC.

This clonotype has a handful of counts. The CDR3 nucleotides are TGTGCCAGCAGTGAGTGGACAGGTTCTACCTACAATGAGCAGTTCTTC. Protein: CASSEWTGSTYNEQFF. V usage is TRBV25-1 and J usage is TRBJ2-1, with TRBD1 identical over 7 bases. This CDR3 contains 16 residues. Germline V gives CDR1 MGHDK, CDR2 SYGVNS. V was clipped by 3 bases and J by 2 bases; unmatched bases: 7.

This clonotype has more than one count but fewer than ten. CDR3 bases: TGTGCCACCAGCAGAGACTACGGCTCTGGAAACACCATATATTTT. Protein sequence: CATSRDYGSGNTIYF. The rearrangement joins TRBV15 to TRBJ1-3; no reliable D call. CDR3 length: 15 residues. Trimming shortened V by 0 bases and J by 0 bases, and 6 bases separated the two germline ends. Per the germline V gene, CDR1 is LNHNV and CDR2 is YYDKDF (reference sequence).

This chain links TRBV3-1 with TRBJ2-3; the D is unclear. V was pared by 8 bases and J by 6 bases, with 12 bases between. The CDR3 length is 12 residues. Germline values: CDR1 LGHDT, CDR2 YNNKEL (reference sequence). CDR3 amino acids: CASGSRRDTQYF. CDR3 coding DNA: TGTGCCAGCGGTTCCCGTCGGGATACGCAGTATTTT.

As regards this clonotype: A much larger clone differs from this one at a single base, so this may be a read error. The chain uses TRBV20-1 and TRBJ2-7; 8 bases are a match to TRBD2. Germline V gives CDR1 DFQATT, CDR2 SNEGSKA (reference sequence). The CDR3 runs 14 residues. CDR3 bases: TGCTGTGCTAGTACTCAGCGGGAGTTTGGGGAGCAGTACTTC. It is translated as CCASTQREFGEQYF.

This clonotype was recorded many times. V gene TRBV7-2 combines with J gene TRBJ1-6, with a tentative D call TRBD1 (5 bases). CDR3 length equals 15 residues. Germline CDR1 and CDR2: SGHTA and FQGNSA. Trimming removed 4 bases at V and 4 bases at J, with 11 bases between. The CDR3 sequence is CASSSTGRYNSPLHF. The CDR3 nucleotides are TGTGCCAGCAGCTCTACAGGAAGATATAATTCACCCCTCCACTTT.